Presented here are 23 T cell receptor beta chains from one specimen sequenced in a study of tumor-infiltrating lymphocytes in primary liver carcinoma. Starting material of 500 ng total RNA yielded TCR beta cDNA via a constant-region primer. Libraries for TCR beta were built through three nested multiplex PCR rounds, which together made up a slightly modified ARM-PCR procedure. A C-beta reverse primer and TRBV1-TRBV30 forward primers served in each of the first two PCR rounds, at 10 cycles apiece. MiXCR, applied by TCRdb to the multiplex PCR reads, yields one record per CDR3 protein. The sample contains around 330,000 distinct CDR3 sequences, 50% to 75% of which appear only once. They got blood RNA out of unsorted whole blood and also pulled out germline DNA. The specimen sequenced was peripheral blood. Receptors originate from a woman aged 25-40 years with primary liver carcinoma and hepatitis B virus infection.

This clonotype appeared a few times. The chain has TRBV4-1 and TRBJ2-3; D might be TRBD2 (7 bases). Germline loops: CDR1 MGHRA, CDR2 YSYEKL. The CDR3 spans 15 residues. With 7 bases removed from V and 2 bases from J, the gap between germline ends came to 16 bases. The CDR3 region has the DNA TGCGCCAGCACCTTCGGCGGGGGCAACACAGATACGCAGTATTTT. Translation: CASTFGGGNTDTQYF.

Remarks on this clonotype: A much bigger clone sits one base away, suggesting this may be a read error. The rearrangement uses TRBV29-1 and TRBJ2-1, with 11 bases identical to TRBD1. Germline CDR1 reads SQVTM; CDR2 reads ANQGSEA. This CDR3 has 14 residues. V lost 6 bases, J lost 9 bases, and 10 bases stayed unmatched. The CDR3 DNA follows: TGCAGCGTCAGCCGGGACAGGGGGGTGTTTGAGCAGTTCTTC. Residues: CSVSRDRGVFEQFF.

Points on this clonotype: The junction does not match germline at one end; this may be a read error. The chain employs TRBV11-3 and TRBJ1-2, with 7 bases identical to TRBD1. CDR3 length: 15 residues. The germline CDR1 and CDR2 sequences are SGHNT and YENEEA. The CDR3 DNA is TGTGCCAGCAGCCCCCAGACAGGGAGGGTACATGGCTGCACCTTC. This encodes CASSPQTGRVHGCTF.

V and J are TRBV13 and TRBJ1-3; no clear D gene. The CDR3 length is 14 residues. The V gene lost 2 bases and the J gene lost 0 bases, with 5 bases spanning the gap. The germline V gene encodes CDR1 PRHDT and CDR2 FYEKMQ (reference sequence). CDR3 DNA: TGTGCCAGCAGCTTACCTCTCTCTGGAAACACCATATATTTT. The encoded protein is CASSLPLSGNTIYF.

With respect to this clonotype: A read error is possible here, since a much larger clone lies one base away. The genes are TRBV4-3 and TRBJ1-2; D gene uncertain. The CDR3 has 14 amino acids. From germline, CDR1 is LGHNA and CDR2 YSLEER. The CDR3 protein is CACSQDTFNYGYTF. The CDR3 nucleotides read TGTGCCTGCAGCCAAGATACCTTTAACTATGGCTACACCTTC.

To note about this clonotype: This may stem from a read error, because a much larger clone lies one nucleotide away. The chain uses TRBV6-2 or TRBV6-3 and TRBJ2-1; no firm D call. The CDR3 runs 15 residues. The ends were cut back, 5 bases at V and 4 bases at J, with 15 bases in the middle. Looked up from germline, CDR1 is MNHEY and CDR2 is SVGEGT. CDR3 residues: CASSKRLNQYNEQFF. The DNA for the CDR3 is TGTGCCAGCAGTAAGAGGCTCAACCAGTACAATGAGCAGTTCTTC.

The chain links TRBV11-3 to TRBJ2-3, with a tentative D call TRBD1 (6 bases). The germline V and J ends were trimmed by 5 bases and 4 bases, with 19 bases remaining between them. The CDR3 is made up of 16 amino acids. Looked up from germline, CDR1 is SGHNT and CDR2 is YENEEA. CDR3 protein: CASSGNRDNAADTQYF. The CDR3 nucleotides are TGTGCCAGCAGCGGCAACAGGGATAATGCGGCAGATACGCAGTATTTT.

With respect to this clonotype: A read error may explain this, as a much larger clone is one base away. The chain employs TRBV29-1 and TRBJ2-5; D possibly corresponds to TRBD2 (6 bases). CDR3 length: 15 residues. The germline CDR1 and CDR2 sequences are SQVTM and ANQGSEA. The CDR3 coding sequence is TGCAGCGTGGAAGATTCCGGGCCTAGCGAGGAGACCCACTACTTC. Protein product: CSVEDSGPSEETHYF.

Concerning this clonotype: A single base separates this from a much larger clone, so it may be a read error. V and J are TRBV6-5 and TRBJ1-2; 7 bases agree with TRBD1. The CDR3 covers 12 residues. Per the germline V gene, CDR1 is MNHEY and CDR2 is SVGAGI. J was trimmed by 7 bases and V by 10 bases; bases with no gene match: 9. CDR3 sequence (DNA): TGTGCCACTAGACCTCAGGGGGGTGGCTACACCTTC. Its translation: CATRPQGGGYTF.

In regard to this clonotype: A much larger clone differs by one base, so this may be a read error. The genes are TRBV5-1 and TRBJ2-7; TRBD2 aligns across 7 bases. The CDR3 contains 11 residues. The germline V gene has CDR1 SGHRS and CDR2 YFSETQ. CDR3 in amino acids: CASSFAGEQHF. For the CDR3, the DNA is TGCGCCAGCAGCTTTGCGGGGGAGCAGCACTTC.

This clonotype was counted a few times. The chain combines TRBV2 with TRBJ1-5, with D possibly TRBD1 on 5 matching bases. The CDR3 is made up of 16 amino acids. Trimming took off 10 bases at V and 2 bases at J, with 21 bases between the two ends. Germline lookup yields CDR1 SNHLY and CDR2 FYNNEI. DNA for the CDR3: TGTGCCACGCGGGGCGGTATTGGGGAAGGCAATCAGCCCCAGCATTTT. This encodes CATRGGIGEGNQPQHF.

V and J are TRBV13 and TRBJ2-3; no reliable D call. Trimming stripped 8 bases from V and 0 bases from J, with 9 bases between. Germline loops: CDR1 PRHDT, CDR2 FYEKMQ (reference sequence). The CDR3 consists of 13 residues. The CDR3 reads CASSALSTDTQYF. The DNA for the CDR3 is TGTGCCAGCTCCGCCCTGAGCACAGATACGCAGTATTTT.

The chain is built from TRBV5-5 and TRBJ2-2; D is unresolved. V lost 4 bases and J 0 bases, leaving 13 bases between the germline ends. CDR1 and CDR2 (germline): SGHKS, YYEKEE (reference sequence). The CDR3 is made up of 16 amino acids. The CDR3: CASSRQVPANTGELFF. CDR3 bases: TGTGCCAGCAGCCGTCAGGTACCCGCGAACACCGGGGAGCTGTTTTTT.

Worth noting for this clonotype: It is likely a read error, because the conserved phenylalanine at the end of the CDR3 is missing. The chain is built from TRBV11-1 and TRBJ2-2; no clear D gene. Germline V gene lookup returns CDR1 SGHAT and CDR2 FQDESV (reference sequence). V dropped 5 bases and J dropped 0 bases, with 16 bases sitting between them. The CDR3 loop spans 17 amino acids. CDR3 residues: CASSRPDRVTNTGELFL. The CDR3 DNA reads as TGTGCCAGCAGCCGACCTGACCGTGTTACGAACACCGGGGAGCTGTTTTTA.

This clonotype was recorded many times. The V call is TRBV11-2, the J call TRBJ2-1, with 9 bases identical to TRBD2. V trimming: 3 bases; J trimming: 2 bases; junction bases outside the gene matches: 5. The germline gives CDR1 SGHAT, CDR2 FQNNGV. This CDR3 is 16 amino acids long. CDR3 DNA: TGTGCCAGCAGCTTCACCAGCGGGGGGACCTACAATGAGCAGTTCTTC. As protein: CASSFTSGGTYNEQFF.

Concerning this clonotype: Since no conserved phenylalanine or tryptophan closes the CDR3, a read error is the likely cause. This chain links TRBV30 with TRBJ2-5; D might be TRBD2 (5 bases). This CDR3 is 14 amino acids long. The germline V gene has CDR1 GTSNPN and CDR2 SVGIG (reference sequence). The V and J ends lost 4 bases and 7 bases respectively, with 19 bases between them. Written as DNA, the CDR3 is TGTGCCTGGACCTATGTATCGGGGTTGCTGACCCAGTACTCC. This codes for CAWTYVSGLLTQYS.

Of note for this clonotype: At one end the junction does not follow the germline gene, possibly because of a read error. J is TRBJ2-7 and V is TRBV13; D is uncertain. CDR3 length: 13 amino acids. CDR1 is PRHDT and CDR2 is FYEKMQ in the germline V gene (reference sequence). The CDR3 reads CASSVGRSFDQYF. The CDR3 DNA sequence: TGTGCCAGCAGCGTAGGACGGTCCTTCGATCAGTACTTC.

The chain has TRBV12-3 or TRBV12-4 and TRBJ2-1, with D hard to call. Trimming left V 6 bases short and J 3 bases short, with 21 bases between. The CDR3 covers 17 residues. The CDR3 protein is CASSRISQKRYYNEQFF. The CDR3 DNA follows: TGTGCCAGCAGCCGAATTTCCCAAAAGAGGTACTACAATGAGCAGTTCTTC.

The V and J genes are TRBV12-3 or TRBV12-4 and TRBJ2-5; 9 bases line up with TRBD1. The CDR3 has 18 residues. Trimming took 5 bases from V and 0 from J; bases not matched to a gene: 13. The CDR3 sequence: CASSPGQGKVLYQETQYF. The CDR3 DNA is TGTGCCAGCAGTCCTGGACAGGGGAAGGTCTTGTACCAAGAGACCCAGTACTTC.

For this clonotype: Since no conserved phenylalanine or tryptophan closes the CDR3, a read error is the likely cause. This chain connects TRBV6-5 to TRBJ2-2; D gene uncertain. V was cut by 4 bases and J by 6 bases, with 15 bases left in between. The CDR3 is 15 residues long. Germline V lookup: CDR1 MNHEY, CDR2 SVGAGI. CDR3 nucleotide sequence: TGTGCCAGCAGTTCGCAACCTTTAGGGCCCGGGGAGCTGTTTATT. The encoded protein is CASSSQPLGPGELFI.

As for this clonotype: Since a much larger clone is just one base distant, this may be a read error. This sequence joins TRBV29-1 and TRBJ2-1; 11 nucleotides align to TRBD2. This CDR3 is built from 13 residues. The germline gives CDR1 SQVTM, CDR2 ANQGSEA. The CDR3 reads CNPLAGEYNEQFF. The CDR3 DNA sequence: TGCAACCCACTAGCGGGAGAGTACAATGAGCAGTTCTTC.

Notes on this clonotype: A read error may be the cause here, since a much bigger clone is one base away. J is TRBJ1-1 and V is TRBV7-9, with D possibly being TRBD1 (6 bases). This CDR3 contains 13 residues. CDR1 SEHNR and CDR2 FQNEAQ come from the germline V gene (reference sequence). Written as DNA, the CDR3 is TGTGCCAGCAGCTTCCAGGGGAACATTGAAGCTTTCTTT. Amino acid sequence: CASSFQGNIEAFF.

In the case of this clonotype: No conserved phenylalanine or tryptophan is present at the end of the CDR3, so a read error is the likely explanation. V gene TRBV6-2 or TRBV6-3 combines with J gene TRBJ1-5; possible D gene TRBD1, 5 bases. The CDR3 extends over 17 amino acids. Trimming removed 2 bases at V and 8 bases at J, with 22 bases between. Germline CDR1 is MNHEY and CDR2 is SVGEGT. The CDR3 DNA is TGTGCCAGCAGTTACCCCCGGGGGTGGGCAGGCCCGAAGCCCCAGCATCTT. Encoded protein: CASSYPRGWAGPKPQHL.